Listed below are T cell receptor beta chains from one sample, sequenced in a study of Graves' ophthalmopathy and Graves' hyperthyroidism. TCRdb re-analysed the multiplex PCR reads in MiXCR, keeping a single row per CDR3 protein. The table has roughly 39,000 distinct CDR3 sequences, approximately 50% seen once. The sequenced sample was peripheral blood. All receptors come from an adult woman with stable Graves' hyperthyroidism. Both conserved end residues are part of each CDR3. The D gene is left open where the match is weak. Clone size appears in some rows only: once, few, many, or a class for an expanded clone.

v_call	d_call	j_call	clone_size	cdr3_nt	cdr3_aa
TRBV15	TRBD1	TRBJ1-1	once	TGTGCCACCAGCAGACCCAAGCGGGCAGGGGGGGGCGAAGCTTTCTTT	CATSRPKRAGGGEAFF
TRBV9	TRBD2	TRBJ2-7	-	TGTGCCAGCAGCGGAGGGGTGCTAGCGGGAGGGCCGCTATTAGTCTACGAGCAGTACTTC	CASSGGVLAGGPLLVYEQYF
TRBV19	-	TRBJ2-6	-	TGTGCCAGTAGTCAGGGCGCGGCCGGGGCCAACGTCCTGACTTTC	CASSQGAAGANVLTF
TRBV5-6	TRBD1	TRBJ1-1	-	TGTGCCAGCGGCCTAACACTGACAGGGCCCATGAACGCTGAAGCTTTCTTT	CASGLTLTGPMNAEAFF
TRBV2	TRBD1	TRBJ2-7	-	TGTGCCAGCAGCACCGGGACAGGGTGGAACGAGCAGTACTTC	CASSTGTGWNEQYF
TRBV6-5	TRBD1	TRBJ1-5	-	TGTGCCAGCAGAGGACAGGGGGCGGGGGGCAATCAGCCCCAGCATTTT	CASRGQGAGGNQPQHF
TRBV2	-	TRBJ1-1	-	TGTGCCAGCAGTGGGGGGACTTGGGGGACTGAAGCTTTCTTT	CASSGGTWGTEAFF
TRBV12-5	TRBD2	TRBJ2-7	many	TGTGCTCCTCAACCCCGGGGTAGCGGGAGGGGAAGAAGGCTTCAGCAGTACTTC	CAPQPRGSGRGRRLQQYF
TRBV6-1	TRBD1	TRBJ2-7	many	TGTGCCAGCAAGGGGACAGGGTATGAGCAGTACTTC	CASKGTGYEQYF
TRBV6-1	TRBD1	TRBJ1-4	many	TGTGCCAGCAGTGCGACAGGGTGGCCAAAACTGTTTTTT	CASSATGWPKLFF
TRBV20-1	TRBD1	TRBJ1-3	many	TGCAGTGCTCCGGACAGGCGGACTGGAAACACCATATATTTT	CSAPDRRTGNTIYF
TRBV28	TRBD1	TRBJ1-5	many	TGTGCCAGCACCTCGGGACAGCGGGAAAAGCCCCAGCATTTT	CASTSGQREKPQHF
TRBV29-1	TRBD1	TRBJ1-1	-	TGCAGCGGAGTAACAGGGGGTCCTTGGAGGACTGAAGCTTTCTTT	CSGVTGGPWRTEAFF
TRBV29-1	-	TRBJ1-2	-	TGCAGCGTTGCAGCGTCCGGGACAACCTATGGCTACACCTTC	CSVAASGTTYGYTF
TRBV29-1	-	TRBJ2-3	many	TGCAGCGTTGAACGAGAACTCACAGATACGCAGTATTTT	CSVERELTDTQYF
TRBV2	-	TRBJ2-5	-	TGTGCCAGCAGTGCGGGCGATCAAGAGACCCAGTACTTC	CASSAGDQETQYF
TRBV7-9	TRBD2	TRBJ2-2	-	TGCGCCAGCAGCCTAGGACTAGCGGGGGACACCGGGGAGCTGTTTTTT	CASSLGLAGDTGELFF
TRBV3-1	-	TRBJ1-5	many	TGTGCCAGCAGCCAAGGGGGGGGGCTTAGCAATCAGCCCCAGCATTTT	CASSQGGGLSNQPQHF
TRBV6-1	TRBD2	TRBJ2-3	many	TGTGCCAGCGCTCGACTAGCAGGAAGCACAGATACGCAGTATTTT	CASARLAGSTDTQYF
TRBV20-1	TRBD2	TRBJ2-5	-	TGCAGTGCCGAGGGGTCTAGCGGGAGGGCCTGGGAGACCCAGTACTTC	CSAEGSSGRAWETQYF
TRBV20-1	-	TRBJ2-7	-	TGCAGTGCTAGAGTCGACCGAAACGAGCAGTACTTC	CSARVDRNEQYF
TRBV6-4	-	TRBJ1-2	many	TGTGCCAGCAGTTCCGGGATAGGGTCCTATGGCTACACCTTC	CASSSGIGSYGYTF
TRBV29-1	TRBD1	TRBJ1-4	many	TGCAGCGCTCCCGGGACAGGGGGCGAAAAACTGTTTTTT	CSAPGTGGEKLFF
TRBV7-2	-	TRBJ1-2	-	TGTGCCGGCAGCCCTAGAGGCCTCTTCGACTATGGCTACGCCTTC	CAGSPRGLFDYGYAF
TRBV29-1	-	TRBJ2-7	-	TGCAGCGTTGATGAGGGGTTCAACGAGCAGTACTTC	CSVDEGFNEQYF
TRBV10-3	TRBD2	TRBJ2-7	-	TGTGCCATCAGTGGCCTAGCGGGAGTCTATAACGAGCAGTACTTC	CAISGLAGVYNEQYF
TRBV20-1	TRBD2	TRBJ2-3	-	TGCAGCCCTCGGGAGGGGGGCACAGATACGCAGTATTTT	CSPREGGTDTQYF
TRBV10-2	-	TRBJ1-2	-	TGCGCCAGCAGTGCTATAACCCCCCTTGATGGGACGGCGAACTATGGCTACACCTTC	CASSAITPLDGTANYGYTF